This T cell receptor beta chain was identified in a study of blood T cell repertoires in COVID-19. Sequenced by immunoSEQ multiplex PCR; TCRdb stores in-frame clones only, minus some. Altogether around 240,000 clones are present, 70% to 90% being singletons, with the ten largest covering 1.5% to 2%. This clone was observed a few times. Germline lookup yields CDR1 KGHSH and CDR2 LQKENI. CDR3 length equals 17 residues. Trimming took 3 bases from V and 5 from J; bases not matched to a gene: 13. Sequenced: PBMCs or T cells enriched from blood (not recorded which). This receptor was taken from a woman in her 50s who had recovered from COVID-19. The chain is built from TRBV18 and TRBJ2-5; 9 bases are a match to TRBD2. The CDR3 here is CASSPLLSASGTETQYF. CDR3 DNA sequence: TGTGCCAGCTCACCCTTATTATCGGCTAGCGGGACGGAGACCCAGTACTTC.